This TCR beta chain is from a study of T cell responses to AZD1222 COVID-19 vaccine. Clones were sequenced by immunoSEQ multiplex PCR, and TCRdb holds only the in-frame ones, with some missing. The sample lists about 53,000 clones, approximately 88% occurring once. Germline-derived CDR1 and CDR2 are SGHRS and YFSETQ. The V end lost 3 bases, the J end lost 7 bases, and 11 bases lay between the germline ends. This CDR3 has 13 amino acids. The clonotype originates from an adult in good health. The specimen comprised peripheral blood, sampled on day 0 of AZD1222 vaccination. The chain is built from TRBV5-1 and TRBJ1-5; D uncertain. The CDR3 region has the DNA TGCGCCAGCAGCTCGGTGTTTGGCCAGCCCCAGCATTTT. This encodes CASSSVFGQPQHF.